One T cell receptor beta chain is described in this entry. Its target antigen remains unknown. Within one base of it there is no much larger clone, and no base qualities were kept. There are 13 amino acids in the CDR3, from cysteine to phenylalanine inclusive. Of all the DNA, just the CDR3 is kept, 39 bases in frame from base 1. Looking up the germline V gene (reference sequence) yields CDR1 GTSNPN and CDR2 SVGIG. V was cut back by 6 bases and J by 3 bases, leaving a gap of 11 bases between them. The sample is drawn from a study of PD-1 blockade in classical Hodgkin lymphoma (dated by TCRdb to 2018 to 2021). About the investigation overall: Nivolumab dosing was 3 mg/kg intravenously every 2 weeks, continuing until either disease progression or unacceptable toxicity. The study used CyTOF and TCR beta sequencing to define a peripheral blood immune signature of response to PD-1 blockade in classical Hodgkin lymphoma. Here is what the overall study found, with its caveats: A significant rise by C4D1 was seen in CD4+ but not CD8+ TCR diversity (p=0.0027 vs p=0.16), with the rise being most apparent in complete responders (p=0.02). The study covered only a single clinical trial cohort, and the causes of the repertoire differences, possibly disease activity or prior therapy, were still not defined. Trial patients with a complete response had baseline diversity similar to that of newly diagnosed patients, while partial responders and progressors had significantly lower diversity. Patients starting nivolumab less than 1 year after ASCT had lower diversity and were excluded from later analyses to avoid confounding by immune reconstitution. Baseline TCR diversity was reported as lower in newly diagnosed patients than in healthy donors, and lower still in relapsed/refractory patients.

This sample's time point label indicates: cycle 4 day 1 (C4D1), after 6 weeks of nivolumab. Relapse after autologous stem cell transplantation had occurred in all trial patients, and cohorts A, B and C were distinguished by prior brentuximab vedotin exposure. Magnetic negative selection with a Miltenyi CD8+ T cell isolation kit was used to purify CD8+ T cells from thawed PBMCs. The trial cohort was composed of over 50 patients with relapsed/refractory classical Hodgkin lymphoma, for whom complete response, partial response or progressive disease was recorded as best overall response. In the multi-cohort phase II CheckMate 205 trial, trial patients received single-agent nivolumab. An independent review committee assessed best overall response by applying the 2007 International Working Group response criteria. Trial PBMCs were collected immediately before nivolumab initiation (C1D1) and during therapy at cycle 2 day 1 and cycle 4 day 1. Peripheral blood was collected in 8 mL Vacutainer Cell Preparation Tubes, from which PBMCs were isolated by centrifugation and then cryopreserved. Purified CD4+ and CD8+ fractions were generated only in cases for which an additional PBMC sample was available. Magnetically labelled cells were depleted on LS columns in a quadroMACS separator, and the flow-through was collected as the purified fraction.

Genomic DNA was extracted with the Qiagen DNeasy kit from unsorted PBMCs and from negatively selected CD4+ and CD8+ fractions. Amplification of TCR beta CDR3 regions was done by immunoSEQ multiplex PCR with primers that anneal to V and J segments. A synthetic immune receptor repertoire was used to minimize amplification bias, and any residual bias was removed computationally once sequencing was done. Per the source publication's procedure: Custom Python scripts were used to quantify repertoire diversity as the Shannon entropy index. Unsorted, CD4+ and CD8+ repertoires were analyzed separately, except in combined analyses where CD4+ and CD8+ sequences were merged in silico. Clonal expansion was defined as at least a 2-fold frequency increase after treatment relative to C1D1, with a pseudocount of 0.5 for undetected baseline clones. Clones with 0 or 1 copy at C1D1 were classified as singleton clones, and clones with 2 or more copies were classified as non-singleton clones. Clones expanded in unsorted samples were assigned a CD4+, CD8+ or unknown annotation through matching of protein sequences in sorted samples from the same patient. Wilcoxon tests were applied to paired samples to test diversity changes from C1D1 to C4D1. In TCRdb, the immuneACCESS table is reduced to in-frame sequences with V and J assigned. These tables do not hold every clone; where another copy was compared, an unresolved V gene accounts for under half, and the others remain unexplained. V and J calls and clone size follow that table, whereas D and trimming were derived from the DNA. Here the sample has some 18,000 clones; around 90% occur a single time. The top ten hold roughly 5% of the sample.

The clonotype was recovered from a human donor with classical Hodgkin lymphoma. Sequencing used CD8+ T cells from blood, obtained before the fourth cycle of nivolumab. This sequence uses TRBV30 and TRBJ2-2, with the D segment identity uncertain. The DNA sequence reads TGTGCCTGCTTGCCAGGAGACACCGGGGAGCTGTTTTTT. This codes for CACLPGDTGELFF.